This TCR beta chain was captured by sequencing in a study of blood T cell repertoires in COVID-19 (dated by TCRdb to 2018 to 2020). About the full investigation: Collaborator samples came from the United States, Italy and Spain and covered acute and convalescent phases of COVID-19. The prospective study material was composed of cDNA or gDNA derived from T cells, B-cell-depleted T cells, or PBMCs. The dataset comprised deeply sampled blood TCRbeta repertoires from subjects exposed to, actively infected with, or recovered from COVID-19. A freely available public database, intended as a resource for researchers studying the immune response to SARS-CoV-2, is where the repertoires were released. Samples were obtained from the ongoing ImmuneRACE study (first 160 participants) and from about 1,300 subjects provided by 6 global collaborators. Nearly every sample came with metadata listing a de-identified subject ID, COVID-19 status, age in years and sex. HLA class I and class II types, where available, came from metadata supplied by the sample provider rather than from assay-based typing.

The CDR3 starts with the cysteine, ends with the phenylalanine, and has 14 residues. Just the 42-base CDR3 DNA is kept, in frame starting at base 1. Looking up the germline V gene (reference sequence) yields CDR1 SGHNT and CDR2 YYREEE. V gives up 0 bases and J gives up 6 bases, and the segment between their germline ends measures 12 bases. General conclusions and limits of the study: How much clinical and demographic metadata was included differed by source and by participant, and the metadata was provided uncurated.

In Seattle, one collaborating source enrolled patients while the infection was active and tracked those patients longitudinally over the course of disease. Collaborating institutions collected whole blood in K2EDTA tubes following their own protocols. For TCRbeta analysis, collaborators shipped samples in one of three forms: frozen whole blood, isolated PBMCs, or DNA extracted from either of those sample types. The immunoSEQ Assay, a bias-controlled multiplex PCR, was used to amplify TCRbeta CDR3 regions from genomic DNA. On the study's bioinformatics: Within the assay, amplification of reference gene primers was used to estimate how many nucleated cells each sample contained. To quantify the absolute abundance of each unique TCRbeta CDR3 rearrangement, sequence reads were collapsed and filtered. Productive Simpson clonality was computed per sample as the square root of Simpson's diversity index over productive rearrangements. TCRdb took over this immuneACCESS table, retaining in-frame rearrangements with V and J assigned. Such tables are incomplete; in checked studies, under half of the missing clones stem from an unresolved V gene, and the remainder is unexplained. The D gene and trimming were derived from the DNA, and the V and J assignments and clone size from that table. The table for this sample lists about 160,000 clones; just under 90% of them were counted only once. About a tenth of the sample is in the top ten clones.

About this clone: What antigen it recognizes has not been identified. No qualities accompany the bases; no much larger clone lies one base away.

The source of this sequence is a woman aged 70 to 79 with COVID-19, enrolled during active disease. Here the chain combines TRBV5-4 and TRBJ1-2; no D segment can be confidently identified. Material: peripheral blood. The nucleotides read TGTGCCAGCAGCTTGGCGCGCGCTGAAAATGGCTACACCTTC. Its product reads: CASSLARAENGYTF.